Presented here are 26 T cell receptor beta chains from one specimen sequenced in a study of cytomegalovirus exposure and HLA in healthy donors. Use of 60 Vbeta and 13 Jbeta primers characterized the PCR. Sequenced by immunoSEQ multiplex PCR; TCRdb stores in-frame clones only, minus some. Among some 180,000 clones listed, 78% were seen once. Sample: PBMCs. All receptors derive from a female donor in good health and CMV-seronegative.

This clone was found a few times. V gene TRBV7-2 combines with J gene TRBJ1-2, with 7 positions matching TRBD1. Germline CDR1 and CDR2: SGHTA and FQGNSA. Germline trimming cut 5 bases from V and 1 base from J; bases unmatched to any gene: 7. This CDR3 is 15 amino acids long. DNA for the CDR3: TGTGCCAGCAGCGTAGGGACAGCCCTTAACTATGGCTACACCTTC. Its translation is CASSVGTALNYGYTF.

The J gene is TRBJ2-1, the V gene TRBV27; no reliable D call. The CDR3 totals 11 residues. In germline, CDR1 is MNHEY, CDR2 SMNVEV (reference sequence). Trimming pared 8 bases from V and 6 bases from J, leaving 8 bases between. The CDR3 sequence: CASATANEQFF. CDR3 in DNA: TGTGCCAGCGCTACTGCCAATGAGCAGTTCTTC.

The chain combines TRBV7-9 with TRBJ1-2; D is unclear. CDR1 is SEHNR, CDR2 FQNEAQ, per germline (reference sequence). Trimming left V 4 bases short and J 4 bases short, with 13 bases between. This CDR3 contains 14 residues. This CDR3 is CASSSDPGRYGYTF. CDR3 sequence (DNA): TGTGCCAGCAGCTCAGACCCGGGTCGCTATGGCTACACCTTC. The whole variable domain, remainder taken from reference TRBV7-9 and TRBJ1-2, is DTGVSQNPRHKITKRGQNVTFRCDPISEHNRLYWYRQTLGQGPEFLTYFQNEAQLEKSRLLSDRFSAERPKGSFSTLEIQRTEQGDSAMYLCASSSDPGRYGYTFGSGTRLTVV.

This clone was detected ten times or more. The genes are TRBV10-3 and TRBJ2-1, with 12 bases matching TRBD1. Germline CDR1 is ENHRY and CDR2 is SYGVKD. The CDR3 runs 16 residues. The ends lost 5 bases at V and 8 bases at J; junction bases unmatched: 10. CDR3 bases: TGTGCCATCAGTCCCACCCCGGGACAGGGGGCTGATGAGCAGTTCTTC. It is translated as CAISPTPGQGADEQFF.

This clone was found a few times. The rearrangement uses TRBV5-1 and TRBJ2-3, with D possibly TRBD2 on 6 matching bases. This CDR3 is built from 17 residues. Germline loops: CDR1 SGHRS, CDR2 YFSETQ. The V gene lost 0 bases and the J gene lost 2 bases, with 16 bases spanning the gap. CDR3 bases: TGCGCCAGCAGCTTGGCCACAACGGGGGTTCCCACAGATACGCAGTATTTT. Amino acid sequence: CASSLATTGVPTDTQYF.

Comments on this clone: Other DNA sequences in this specimen translate into the identical CDR3. The genes are TRBV30 and TRBJ2-1, with TRBD2 as a possible D gene (5 bases). The V end lost 0 bases, the J end lost 6 bases, and 9 bases lay between the germline ends. The CDR3 is 13 residues long. Germline V gives CDR1 GTSNPN, CDR2 SVGIG (reference sequence). In DNA form, the CDR3 reads TGTGCCTGGAGTGTCGGGCTAGCCAATGAGCAGTTCTTC. Amino acid sequence: CAWSVGLANEQFF.

The chain has TRBV4-1 and TRBJ1-2; TRBD1 matches 7 bases. Looked up from germline, CDR1 is MGHRA and CDR2 is YSYEKL. The CDR3 sequence is 16 residues long. Losses at the gene ends were 3 bases for V and 3 bases for J; bases not matched to a gene: 10. The CDR3 loop is CASSHTPGQTDYGYTF. The DNA for the CDR3 is TGCGCCAGCAGCCACACCCCGGGACAGACGGACTATGGCTACACCTTC.

This chain links TRBV19 with TRBJ2-1, with 14 bases aligning to TRBD2. The junction had 7 bases not matched to a gene; V was cut back by 6 bases and J by 9 bases. Germline assignment: CDR1 LNHDA and CDR2 SQIVND (reference sequence). The CDR3 runs to 15 residues. This chain's CDR3 is CASSPTSGRVGEQFF. CDR3 nucleotide sequence: TGTGCCAGTAGCCCGACTAGCGGGAGGGTTGGTGAGCAGTTCTTC.

The genes are TRBV18 and TRBJ1-1, with D tentatively TRBD1 (5 bases). This CDR3 spans 14 amino acids. In germline, CDR1 is KGHSH, CDR2 LQKENI. V lost 1 base, J lost 1 base, and 7 bases lay in between. In DNA form, the CDR3 reads TGTGCCAGCTCACCACTCGGGGGGAACACTGAAGCTTTCTTT. Translating gives CASSPLGGNTEAFF.

This chain uses TRBV2 with TRBJ2-5; 8 bases are shared with TRBD1. V gave up 5 bases and J gave up 5 bases; unmatched junction bases: 7. Germline V gene data show CDR1 as SNHLY and CDR2 as FYNNEI. This CDR3 has 14 residues. The CDR3 DNA sequence: TGTGCCAGCAGTATACCGACAGGGGTGGAGACCCAGTACTTC. Translating it yields CASSIPTGVETQYF.

The chain combines TRBV19 with TRBJ1-1; D perhaps matches TRBD1 (6 bases). The CDR3 is 21 residues long. CDR1 and CDR2 (germline): LNHDA, SQIVND (reference sequence). Trimming took off 3 bases at V and 0 bases at J, with 29 bases between the two ends. CDR3 protein: CASSIRPLNRAARWLNTEAFF. The CDR3, as DNA: TGTGCCAGTAGTATTCGTCCCCTTAACAGGGCCGCGAGGTGGCTGAACACTGAAGCTTTCTTT.

The count of this clone is one. This chain joins TRBV29-1 and TRBJ2-5; D is uncertain. The germline V gene has CDR1 SQVTM and CDR2 ANQGSEA. Trimming cost V 1 base and J 2 bases, with 5 bases left between them. The CDR3 has 12 amino acids. This CDR3 reads CSVEGPQETQYF. The DNA of the CDR3 is TGCAGCGTTGAAGGTCCACAAGAGACCCAGTACTTC.

V is TRBV27 and J is TRBJ2-7; tentative D call: TRBD1 (6 bases). In germline, CDR1 is MNHEY, CDR2 SMNVEV (reference sequence). V dropped 6 bases and J dropped 2 bases, with 14 bases sitting between them. This CDR3 has 14 residues. CDR3 region: CASRPGQFAYEQYF. The CDR3 DNA follows: TGTGCCAGCAGGCCCGGACAGTTCGCCTACGAGCAGTACTTC.

This clone has just a few counts. V usage is TRBV7-9 and J usage is TRBJ1-2; 7 bases align to TRBD1. CDR1 SEHNR and CDR2 FQNEAQ come from the germline V gene (reference sequence). Trimming cost V 1 base and J 4 bases; bases outside gene matches: 6. The CDR3 has 15 residues. CDR3 DNA sequence: TGTGCCAGCAGCTTAGAAAGGGGGCGGGCCTATGGCTACACCTTC. Amino acids: CASSLERGRAYGYTF.

This chain connects TRBV4-2 to TRBJ1-5; 8 bases match TRBD1. Germline V gene sequence: CDR1 LGHNA, CDR2 YNFKEQ. Trimming at V came to 4 bases and at J to 0 bases, leaving 2 bases not matched to a gene. The CDR3 covers 15 residues. The CDR3 sequence is CASSLDRGSNQPQHF. The CDR3 nucleotides read TGTGCCAGCAGCCTAGACAGGGGTAGCAATCAGCCCCAGCATTTT.

The chain links TRBV28 to TRBJ2-7; 9 bases agree with TRBD1. V was pared by 2 bases and J by 1 base, with 6 bases of the junction left unmatched. This CDR3 contains 16 residues. In germline, CDR1 is MDHEN, CDR2 SYDVKM. CDR3 loop: CASSLLRDRVSYEQYF. The CDR3 DNA reads TGTGCCAGCAGTTTACTCCGGGACAGGGTTTCCTACGAGCAGTACTTC.

This chain uses TRBV10-3 with TRBJ1-1; a weak D match, TRBD1 (5 bases). The germline CDR1 and CDR2 sequences are ENHRY and SYGVKD. Trimming removed 4 bases at V and 1 base at J, with 13 bases between. CDR3 size: 15 residues. Here the CDR3 reads CAISVGGMGNTEAFF. CDR3 DNA sequence: TGTGCCATCAGTGTCGGGGGTATGGGGAACACTGAAGCTTTCTTT.

This chain connects TRBV7-6 to TRBJ2-7; tentatively, D is TRBD2 (5 bases). With 5 bases removed from V and 2 bases from J, the gap between germline ends came to 16 bases. The CDR3 runs to 15 residues. CDR1 is SGHVS and CDR2 is FNYEAQ in the germline V gene. CDR3 nucleotide sequence: TGTGCCAGCAGCAGACCCGCGGGTACCGCCTACGAGCAGTACTTC. It codes for CASSRPAGTAYEQYF.

The V and J genes are TRBV19 and TRBJ1-4; no clear D gene. This CDR3 region has 15 residues. Per germline, CDR1 LNHDA and CDR2 SQIVND (reference sequence). The V end lost 2 bases, the J end lost 3 bases, and 10 bases lay between the germline ends. CDR3: CASSISTAANEKLFF. CDR3 bases: TGTGCCAGTAGTATAAGTACAGCAGCTAATGAAAAACTGTTTTTT.

CDR3 coding DNA: TGTGCCAGCAGCTATGACATTTTATACGAGCAGTACTTC. This sequence encodes CASSYDILYEQYF. The V call is TRBV7-3, the J call TRBJ2-7, with unresolved D. Deletions cut 4 bases from V and 4 bases from J, with 11 bases between. The CDR3 runs 13 residues. Per germline, CDR1 SGHTA and CDR2 FQGTGA. Drawing the rest from reference TRBV7-3 and TRBJ2-7, the complete variable domain is GAGVSQTPSNKVTEKGKYVELRCDPISGHTALYWYRQSLGQGPEFLIYFQGTGAADDSGLPNDRFFAVRPEGSVSTLKIQRTERGDSAVYLCASSYDILYEQYFGPGTRLTVT.

The CDR3 reads CASSTGFEGAETQYF. DNA for the CDR3: TGCGCCAGCAGCACCGGTTTCGAGGGGGCGGAGACCCAGTACTTC. V usage is TRBV5-1 and J usage is TRBJ2-5; the match to TRBD1 covers 7 bases. Unmatched junction bases numbered 11, after V lost 4 bases and J lost 5 bases. The CDR3 sequence is 15 residues long. Germline V gene data show CDR1 as SGHRS and CDR2 as YFSETQ.

A single count supports this clone. V usage is TRBV5-1 and J usage is TRBJ2-1, with D unresolved. V was trimmed by 0 bases and J by 4 bases, leaving 8 bases between them. The length of the CDR3 is 14 residues. Germline V gene lookup returns CDR1 SGHRS and CDR2 YFSETQ. DNA for the CDR3: TGCGCCAGCAGCTTGGGACCGGAGTACAATGAGCAGTTCTTC. Amino acids: CASSLGPEYNEQFF.

This clone was counted only a few times. The rearrangement joins TRBV27 to TRBJ1-6; tentative D call: TRBD1 (5 bases). The V end lost 2 bases, the J end lost 9 bases, and 8 bases lay between the germline ends. The CDR3 spans 13 residues. Germline V gene data show CDR1 as MNHEY and CDR2 as SMNVEV (reference sequence). CDR3 region: CASSLDSASPLHF. For the CDR3, the DNA is TGTGCCAGCAGTTTAGACAGCGCTTCACCCCTCCACTTT.

The chain carries TRBV9 and TRBJ2-1; TRBD2 aligns across 10 bases. This CDR3 comprises 16 residues. The V segment lost 4 bases and the J segment 7 bases; nucleotides outside the gene matches: 11. The germline V gene encodes CDR1 SGDLS and CDR2 YYNGEE. The CDR3 sequence is CASSLQTAGGVNEQFF. CDR3 DNA: TGTGCCAGCAGCCTCCAGACAGCGGGAGGGGTGAATGAGCAGTTCTTC.

The genes are TRBV7-2 and TRBJ1-3; a weak D match, TRBD1 (5 bases). The V and J ends lost 5 bases and 2 bases respectively, with 16 bases between them. CDR3 size: 16 residues. The germline gives CDR1 SGHTA, CDR2 FQGNSA. In nucleotides, the CDR3 is TGTGCCAGCAGCCCCGGGGCGGGGACGGCTGGAAACACCATATATTTT. It encodes CASSPGAGTAGNTIYF.

This sequence joins TRBV6-5 and TRBJ2-7; 8 bases match TRBD2. The V gene's germline CDR1 is MNHEY and CDR2 SVGAGI. There are 15 residues in the CDR3. J was trimmed by 2 bases and V by 0 bases; bases with no gene match: 3. The CDR3 nucleotides read TGTGCCAGCAGTTACTCGACCGGGGGGGCCTACGAGCAGTACTTC. It encodes CASSYSTGGAYEQYF.